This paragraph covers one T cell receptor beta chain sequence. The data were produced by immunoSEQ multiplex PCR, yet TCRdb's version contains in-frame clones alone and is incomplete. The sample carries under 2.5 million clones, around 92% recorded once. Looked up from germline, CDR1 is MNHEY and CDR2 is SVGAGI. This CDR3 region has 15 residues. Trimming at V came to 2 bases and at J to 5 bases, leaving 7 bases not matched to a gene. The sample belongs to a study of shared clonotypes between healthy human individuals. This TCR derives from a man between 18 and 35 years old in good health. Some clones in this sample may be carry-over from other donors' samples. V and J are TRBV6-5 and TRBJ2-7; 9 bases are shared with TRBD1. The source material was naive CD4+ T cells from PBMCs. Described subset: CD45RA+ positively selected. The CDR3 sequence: CASSYLGGQGHEQYF. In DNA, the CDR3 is TGTGCCAGCAGTTACCTTGGGGGACAGGGACACGAGCAGTACTTC.